This section outlines one TCR beta chain sequence together with its context. The record originates from a study of shared clonotypes between healthy human individuals. Germline V gene lookup returns CDR1 SGHTA and CDR2 FQGNSA. CDR3 length: 19 amino acids. The ends lost 5 bases at V and 5 bases at J; junction bases unmatched: 11. The repertoire was sequenced with immunoSEQ multiplex PCR; TCRdb's copy has only in-frame clones and lacks some. The repertoire holds about 980,000 clones, with 70% to 85% as singletons. The chain is built from TRBV7-2 and TRBJ2-2, with 16 bases matching TRBD2. This receptor was taken from a young man in good health. The sequencing sample was made of memory CD4+ T cells sorted from blood. As for subset: CD45RA-negative fraction. In nucleotides, the CDR3 is TGTGCCAGCAGCCCCCTCACCGGGACTAGCGGGAGGGAAACCGGGGAGCTGTTTTTT. Translation: CASSPLTGTSGRETGELFF. Supplemented by reference TRBV7-2 and TRBJ2-2, the full variable domain reads GAGVSQSPSNKVTEKGKDVELRCDPISGHTALYWYRQSLGQGLEFLIYFQGNSAPDKSGLPSDRFSAERTGGSVSTLTIQRTQQEDSAVYLCASSPLTGTSGRETGELFFGEGSRLTVL.